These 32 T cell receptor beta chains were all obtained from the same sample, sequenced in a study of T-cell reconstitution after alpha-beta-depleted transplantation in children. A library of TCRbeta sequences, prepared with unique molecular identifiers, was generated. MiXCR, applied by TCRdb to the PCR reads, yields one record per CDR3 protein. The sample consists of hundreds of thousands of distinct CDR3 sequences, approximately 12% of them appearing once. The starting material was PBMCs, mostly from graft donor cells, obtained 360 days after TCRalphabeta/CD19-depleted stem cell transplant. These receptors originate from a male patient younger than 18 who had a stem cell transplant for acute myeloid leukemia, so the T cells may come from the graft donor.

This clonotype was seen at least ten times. CDR3 protein: CAISEGLAGGPRNEQFF. CDR3 coding DNA: TGTGCCATCAGTGAGGGACTAGCGGGAGGGCCGAGAAATGAGCAGTTCTTC. The chain has TRBV10-3 and TRBJ2-1; 15 nucleotides match TRBD2. CDR1 is ENHRY, CDR2 SYGVKD, per germline. The CDR3 is 17 amino acids. The trim removed 2 bases at V and 7 bases at J, leaving 6 bases unmatched.

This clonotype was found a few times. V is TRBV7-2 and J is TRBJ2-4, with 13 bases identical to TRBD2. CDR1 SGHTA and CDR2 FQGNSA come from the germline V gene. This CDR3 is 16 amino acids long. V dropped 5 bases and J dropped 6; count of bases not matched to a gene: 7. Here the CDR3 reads CASSGRTSGSLNIQYF. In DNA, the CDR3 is TGTGCCAGCAGCGGCCGGACTAGCGGGAGCTTAAACATTCAGTACTTC.

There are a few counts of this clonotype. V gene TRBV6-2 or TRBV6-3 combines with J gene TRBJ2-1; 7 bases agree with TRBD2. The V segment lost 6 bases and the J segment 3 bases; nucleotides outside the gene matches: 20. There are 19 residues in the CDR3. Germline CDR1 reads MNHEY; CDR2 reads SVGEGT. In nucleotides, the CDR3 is TGTGCCAGCAGCTTTACTCCTAGGGGCGGGAGTAGCGTCTACAATGAGCAGTTCTTC. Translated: CASSFTPRGGSSVYNEQFF.

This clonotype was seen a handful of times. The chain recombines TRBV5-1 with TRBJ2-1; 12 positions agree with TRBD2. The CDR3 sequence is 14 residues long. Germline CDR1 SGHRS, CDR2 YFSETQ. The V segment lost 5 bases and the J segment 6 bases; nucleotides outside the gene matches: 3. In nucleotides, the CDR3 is TGCGCCAGCAGGACGACTAGCGGGAGCAATGAGCAGTTCTTC. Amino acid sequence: CASRTTSGSNEQFF.

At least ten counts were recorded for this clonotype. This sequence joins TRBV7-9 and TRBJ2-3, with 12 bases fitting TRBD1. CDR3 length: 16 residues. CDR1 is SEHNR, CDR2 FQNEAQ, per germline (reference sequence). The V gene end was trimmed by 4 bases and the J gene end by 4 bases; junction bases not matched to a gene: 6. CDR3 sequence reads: CASSWGQGARADTQYF. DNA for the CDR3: TGTGCCAGCAGCTGGGGACAGGGGGCGCGAGCAGATACGCAGTATTTT. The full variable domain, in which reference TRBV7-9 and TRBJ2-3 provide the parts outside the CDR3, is DTGVSQNPRHKITKRGQNVTFRCDPISEHNRLYWYRQTLGQGPEFLTYFQNEAQLEKSRLLSDRFSAERPKGSFSTLEIQRTEQGDSAMYLCASSWGQGARADTQYFGPGTRLTVL.

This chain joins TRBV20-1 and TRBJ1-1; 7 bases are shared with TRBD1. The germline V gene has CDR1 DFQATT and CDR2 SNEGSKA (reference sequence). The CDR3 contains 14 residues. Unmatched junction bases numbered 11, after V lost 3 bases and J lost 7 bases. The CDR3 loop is CSASRGERAIEAFF. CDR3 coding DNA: TGCAGTGCTAGCAGGGGGGAGAGAGCAATTGAAGCTTTCTTT.

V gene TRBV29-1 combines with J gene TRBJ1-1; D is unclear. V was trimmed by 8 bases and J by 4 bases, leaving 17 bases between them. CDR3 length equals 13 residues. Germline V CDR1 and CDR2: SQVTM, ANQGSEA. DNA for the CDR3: TGCAGCTCGCGAAAGGACCGCCCCACTGAAGCTTTCTTT. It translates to CSSRKDRPTEAFF.

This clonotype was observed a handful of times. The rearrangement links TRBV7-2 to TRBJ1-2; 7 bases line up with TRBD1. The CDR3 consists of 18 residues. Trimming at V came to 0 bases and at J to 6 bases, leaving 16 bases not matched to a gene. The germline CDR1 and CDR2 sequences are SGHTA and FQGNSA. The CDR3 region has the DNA TGTGCCAGCAGCTTAGCGTCTTTGTGGACAGGCCACAAGGATGGCTACACCTTC. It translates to CASSLASLWTGHKDGYTF.

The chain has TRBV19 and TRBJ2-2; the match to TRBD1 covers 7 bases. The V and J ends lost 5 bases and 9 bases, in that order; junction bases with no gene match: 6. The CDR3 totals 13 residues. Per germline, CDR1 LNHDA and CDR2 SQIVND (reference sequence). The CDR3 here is CASSLQGPWELFF. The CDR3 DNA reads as TGTGCCAGTAGTTTACAGGGGCCCTGGGAGCTGTTTTTT.

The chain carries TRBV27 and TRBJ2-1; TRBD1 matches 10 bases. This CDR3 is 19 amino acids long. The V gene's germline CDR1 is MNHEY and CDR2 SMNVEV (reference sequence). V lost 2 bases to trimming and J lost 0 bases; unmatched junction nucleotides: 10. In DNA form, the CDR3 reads TGTGCCAGCAGTTTAAGGGGACAGGGGACTTACAGCTCCTACAATGAGCAGTTCTTC. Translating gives CASSLRGQGTYSSYNEQFF.

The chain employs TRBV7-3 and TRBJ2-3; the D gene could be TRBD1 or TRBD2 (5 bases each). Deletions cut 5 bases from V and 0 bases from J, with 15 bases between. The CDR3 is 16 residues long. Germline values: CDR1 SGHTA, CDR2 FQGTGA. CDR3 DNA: TGTGCCAGCAGCGAATACGCCGGGACGAGCACAGATACGCAGTATTTT. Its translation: CASSEYAGTSTDTQYF.

CDR3 in amino acids: CASGESTDTQYF. CDR3 coding DNA: TGTGCCAGCGGAGAGTCGACAGATACGCAGTATTTT. The chain has TRBV7-2 and TRBJ2-3; D is uncertain. The CDR3 contains 12 residues. Trimming shortened V by 8 bases and J by 3 bases, and 9 bases separated the two germline ends. Germline V CDR1 and CDR2: SGHTA, FQGNSA.

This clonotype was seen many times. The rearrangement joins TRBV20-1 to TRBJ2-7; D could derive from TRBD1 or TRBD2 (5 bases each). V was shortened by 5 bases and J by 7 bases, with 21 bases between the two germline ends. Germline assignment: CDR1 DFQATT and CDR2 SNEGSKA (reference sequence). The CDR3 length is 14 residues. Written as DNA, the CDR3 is TGCAGTGCTTCCAGGGTAATATACTCGGGGGAGCAGTACTTC. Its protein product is CSASRVIYSGEQYF.

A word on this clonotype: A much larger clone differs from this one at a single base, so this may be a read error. The CDR3 bases are TGTGCCAGCAGCCTCCTAGCGGGAGGGCCCTACCAGCAGTACTTC. Translation: CASSLLAGGPYQQYF. The chain joins TRBV3-1 to TRBJ2-7, with 12 bases matching TRBD2. Germline V CDR1 and CDR2: LGHDT, YNNKEL (reference sequence). The CDR3 covers 15 residues.

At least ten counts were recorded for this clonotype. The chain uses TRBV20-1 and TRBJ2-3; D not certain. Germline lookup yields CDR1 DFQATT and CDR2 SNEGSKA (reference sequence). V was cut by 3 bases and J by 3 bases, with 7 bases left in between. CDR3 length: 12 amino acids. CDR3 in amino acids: CSARLTTDTQYF. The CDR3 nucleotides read TGCAGTGCTAGGCTTACGACAGATACGCAGTATTTT.

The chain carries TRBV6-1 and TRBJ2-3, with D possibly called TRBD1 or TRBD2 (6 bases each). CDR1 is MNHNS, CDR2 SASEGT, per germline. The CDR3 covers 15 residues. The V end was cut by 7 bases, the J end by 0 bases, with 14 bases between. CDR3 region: CASTPLGGSTDTQYF. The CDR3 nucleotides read TGTGCCAGCACCCCGCTAGGGGGGAGCACAGATACGCAGTATTTT.

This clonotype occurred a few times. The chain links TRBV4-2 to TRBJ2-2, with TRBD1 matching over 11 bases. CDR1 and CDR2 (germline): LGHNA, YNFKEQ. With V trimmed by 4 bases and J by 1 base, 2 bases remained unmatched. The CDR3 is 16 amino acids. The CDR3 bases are TGTGCCAGCAGCCGAGGGACAGGGGGGAACACCGGGGAGCTGTTTTTT. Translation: CASSRGTGGNTGELFF.

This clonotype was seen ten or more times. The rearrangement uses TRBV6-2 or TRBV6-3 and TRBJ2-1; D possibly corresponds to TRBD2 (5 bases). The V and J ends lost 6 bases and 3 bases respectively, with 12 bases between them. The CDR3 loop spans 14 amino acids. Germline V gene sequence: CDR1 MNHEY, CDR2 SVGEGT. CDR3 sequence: CASRGTGSYNEQFF. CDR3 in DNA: TGTGCCAGCAGGGGTACGGGAAGCTACAATGAGCAGTTCTTC.

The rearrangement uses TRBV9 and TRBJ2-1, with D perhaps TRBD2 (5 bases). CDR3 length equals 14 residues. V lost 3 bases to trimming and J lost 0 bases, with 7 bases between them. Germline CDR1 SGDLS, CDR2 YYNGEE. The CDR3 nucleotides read TGTGCCAGCAGCGGGAGGAGCTCCTACAATGAGCAGTTCTTC. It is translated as CASSGRSSYNEQFF.

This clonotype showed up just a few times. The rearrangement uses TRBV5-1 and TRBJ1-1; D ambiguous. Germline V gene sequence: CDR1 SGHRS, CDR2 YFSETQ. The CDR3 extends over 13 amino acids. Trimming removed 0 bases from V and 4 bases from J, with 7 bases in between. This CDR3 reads CASSLAQLTEAFF. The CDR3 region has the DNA TGCGCCAGCAGCTTGGCTCAGCTCACTGAAGCTTTCTTT.

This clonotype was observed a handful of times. DNA of the CDR3: TGTGCCACCAGCGCAGGACAGGGGGCCAACTCTGGGGCCAACGTCCTGACTTTC. This sequence encodes CATSAGQGANSGANVLTF. The rearrangement links TRBV15 to TRBJ2-6, with TRBD1 matching 11 bases. In germline, CDR1 is LNHNV, CDR2 YYDKDF (reference sequence). The CDR3 is made up of 18 amino acids. V trimming: 5 bases; J trimming: 0 bases; junction bases outside the gene matches: 6.

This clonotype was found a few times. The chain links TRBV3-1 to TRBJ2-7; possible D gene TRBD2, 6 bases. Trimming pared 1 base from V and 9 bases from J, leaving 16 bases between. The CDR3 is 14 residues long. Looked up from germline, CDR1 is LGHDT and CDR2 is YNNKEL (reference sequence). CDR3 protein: CASSQGGTLGGQYF. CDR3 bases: TGTGCCAGCAGCCAAGGCGGGACTTTGGGGGGGCAGTACTTC.

The CDR3 DNA reads TGCGCCAGCAGCTTGGGAGCGGGGGGAGTCTACGAGCAGTACTTC. Protein product: CASSLGAGGVYEQYF. The chain joins TRBV5-1 to TRBJ2-7; 9 bases map to TRBD2. Germline V gene lookup returns CDR1 SGHRS and CDR2 YFSETQ. Trimming cost V 0 bases and J 3 bases; bases outside gene matches: 4. This CDR3 is 15 amino acids long.

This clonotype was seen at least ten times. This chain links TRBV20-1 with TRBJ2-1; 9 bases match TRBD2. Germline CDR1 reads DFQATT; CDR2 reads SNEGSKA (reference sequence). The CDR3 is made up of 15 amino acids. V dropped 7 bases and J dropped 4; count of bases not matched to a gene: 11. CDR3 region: CSGESGTSWYNEQFF. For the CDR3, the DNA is TGCAGTGGCGAGTCCGGGACTAGCTGGTACAATGAGCAGTTCTTC.

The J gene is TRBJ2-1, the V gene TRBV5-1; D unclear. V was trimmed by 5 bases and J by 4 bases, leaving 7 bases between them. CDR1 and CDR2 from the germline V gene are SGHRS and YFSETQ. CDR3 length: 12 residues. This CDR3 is CASRPEYNEQFF. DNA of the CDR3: TGCGCCAGCAGGCCGGAGTACAATGAGCAGTTCTTC.

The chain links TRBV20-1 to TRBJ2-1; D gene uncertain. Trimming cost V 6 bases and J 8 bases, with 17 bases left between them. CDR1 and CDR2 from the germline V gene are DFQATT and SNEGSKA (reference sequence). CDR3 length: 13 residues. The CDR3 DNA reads TGCAGTGCCACGGACCTTTTAAAGTATGAGCAGTTCTTC. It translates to CSATDLLKYEQFF.

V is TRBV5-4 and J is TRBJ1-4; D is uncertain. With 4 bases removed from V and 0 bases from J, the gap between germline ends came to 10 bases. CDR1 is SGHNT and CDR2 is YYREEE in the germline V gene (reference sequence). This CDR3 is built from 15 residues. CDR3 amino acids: CASSLDRATNEKLFF. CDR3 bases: TGTGCCAGCAGCCTGGATCGGGCAACTAATGAAAAACTGTTTTTT.

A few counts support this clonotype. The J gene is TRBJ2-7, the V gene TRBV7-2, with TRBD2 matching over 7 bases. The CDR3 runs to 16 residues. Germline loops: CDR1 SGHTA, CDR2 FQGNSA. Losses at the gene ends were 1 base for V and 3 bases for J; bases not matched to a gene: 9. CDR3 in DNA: TGTGCCAGCAGCTTAGGGGCGGGGGTCCTTGGCTACGAGCAGTACTTC. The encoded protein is CASSLGAGVLGYEQYF.

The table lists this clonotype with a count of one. DNA of the CDR3: TGTGCCACCAGCAGAGATCTAAGGGAGCGGGGGTCCTCGCCGGCCAACGTCCTGACTTTC. Its translation: CATSRDLRERGSSPANVLTF. J is TRBJ2-6 and V is TRBV15; 8 bases agree with TRBD2. Trimming cost V 0 bases and J 6 bases; bases outside gene matches: 16. This CDR3 is built from 20 residues. Looked up from germline, CDR1 is LNHNV and CDR2 is YYDKDF (reference sequence).

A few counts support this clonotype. CDR3 nucleotides: TGTGCCAGCAGCGAGGGATTTTTAAGTCCGCGTCGCGAGCAGTACTTC. Its protein product is CASSEGFLSPRREQYF. The rearrangement joins TRBV7-9 to TRBJ2-7; a weak D match, TRBD2 (5 bases). Trimming took off 5 bases at V and 6 bases at J, with 23 bases between the two ends. Germline V gives CDR1 SEHNR, CDR2 FQNEAQ (reference sequence). CDR3 length: 16 amino acids.

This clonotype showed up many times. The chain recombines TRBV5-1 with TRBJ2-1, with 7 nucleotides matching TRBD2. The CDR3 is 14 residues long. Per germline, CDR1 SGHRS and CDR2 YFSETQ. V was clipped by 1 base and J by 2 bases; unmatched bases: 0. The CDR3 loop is CASSLTSAYNEQFF. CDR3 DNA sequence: TGCGCCAGCAGCTTGACTAGCGCCTACAATGAGCAGTTCTTC.

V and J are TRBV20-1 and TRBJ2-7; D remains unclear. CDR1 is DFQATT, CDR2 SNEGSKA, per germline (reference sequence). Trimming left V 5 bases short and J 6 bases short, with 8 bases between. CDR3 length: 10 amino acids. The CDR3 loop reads CSAGRSEQYF. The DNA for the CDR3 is TGCAGTGCTGGGCGTAGCGAGCAGTACTTC.